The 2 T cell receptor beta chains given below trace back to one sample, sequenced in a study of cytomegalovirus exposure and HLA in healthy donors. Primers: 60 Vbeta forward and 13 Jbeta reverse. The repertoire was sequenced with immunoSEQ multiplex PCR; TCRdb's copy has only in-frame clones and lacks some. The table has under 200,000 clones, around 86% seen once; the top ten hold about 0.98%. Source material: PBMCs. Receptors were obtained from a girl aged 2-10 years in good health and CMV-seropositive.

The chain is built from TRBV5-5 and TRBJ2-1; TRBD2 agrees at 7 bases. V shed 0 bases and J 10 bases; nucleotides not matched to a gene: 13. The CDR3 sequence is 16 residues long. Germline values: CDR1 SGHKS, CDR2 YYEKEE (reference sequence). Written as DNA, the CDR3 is TGTGCCAGCAGCTTGGAGTTTGGGAGGGAGCGTGGGGAGCAGTTCTTC. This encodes CASSLEFGRERGEQFF. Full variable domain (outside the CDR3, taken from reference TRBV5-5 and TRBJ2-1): DAGVTQSPTHLIKTRGQQVTLRCSPISGHKSVSWYQQVLGQGPQFIFQYYEKEERGRGNFPDRFSARQFPNYSSELNVNALLLGDSALYLCASSLEFGRERGEQFFGPGTRLTVL.

The CDR3 loop reads CASSDSTSGHNEQFF. The CDR3 DNA is TGTGCCAGCAGTGACTCAACTAGCGGGCACAATGAGCAGTTCTTC. This chain joins TRBV6-4 and TRBJ2-1, with 9 bases fitting TRBD2. There are 15 residues in the CDR3. V lost 0 bases and J lost 5; bases outside the gene matches: 2. The germline gives CDR1 MRHNA, CDR2 SNTAGT.